This TCR beta chain was obtained from a study of neoadjuvant nivolumab and ipilimumab in lung cancer. Assay: immunoSEQ multiplex PCR; the TCRdb copy retains only in-frame clones and omits some. The data hold approximately 35,000 clones, with more than 90% observed a single time. Overall study results and limits: Only a single major-pathologic-response sample was available for clonality analysis. Resected-tumor TCR richness correlated positively with pretherapy blood richness. Compared with tumor-adjacent uninvolved lung, resected tumors showed greater richness and clonality.

The CDR3 has 15 residues. CDR1 is SGHTA and CDR2 is FQGNSA in the germline V gene. Concerning this clone itself: Its antigen is undetermined. The junction and the germline gene differ at one end; a read error may be behind it.

The TCR originated in an adult with non-small cell lung cancer. The gene calls are TRBV7-2 and TRBJ1-2; 7 nucleotides line up with TRBD1. The sample was peripheral blood, taken after neoadjuvant nivolumab, alone or with ipilimumab, at or shortly before surgery. The CDR3 reads CASSLAGTEAGGYIF. CDR3 DNA: TGTGCCAGCAGCTTAGCCGGGACAGAGGCTGGAGGCTACATCTTC.